Listed here are 17 T cell receptor beta chains from one sample, sequenced in a study of T cells in Graves' hyperthyroidism and ophthalmopathy. RNA transcripts provided the source from which TCR beta CDR3 regions were amplified. In the first-round RT-PCR of the TCR CDR3, the HTBI primer set was used. A single record per CDR3 protein comes from TCRdb applying MiXCR to the multiplex PCR reads. This table holds fewer than 850,000 distinct CDR3 sequences, approximately 15% found once. The sample taken for sequencing was blood. The receptors originated from a man aged 45-65 years with Graves' hyperthyroidism.

This clonotype occurred many times. V gene TRBV27 combines with J gene TRBJ2-7; 7 positions match TRBD1. This CDR3 has 15 residues. V dropped 3 bases and J dropped 1; count of bases not matched to a gene: 6. From germline, CDR1 is MNHEY and CDR2 SMNVEV (reference sequence). In DNA form, the CDR3 reads TGTGCCAGCAGTTTGAGGCCGGGACAGTCCTACGAGCAGTACTTC. Its protein product is CASSLRPGQSYEQYF.

The rearrangement joins TRBV20-1 to TRBJ2-1; TRBD2 is a possible D gene (5 bases). Trimming stripped 0 bases from V and 9 bases from J, with 12 bases between. CDR1 is DFQATT and CDR2 is SNEGSKA in the germline V gene (reference sequence). CDR3 size: 13 residues. The DNA for the CDR3 is TGCAGTGCTAGAGATGGGATACGGGGTGAGCAGTTCTTC. It specifies CSARDGIRGEQFF.

This clonotype came up a few times. V and J are TRBV29-1 and TRBJ1-5, with 7 nucleotides matching TRBD1. CDR3 size: 14 residues. Germline V CDR1 and CDR2: SQVTM, ANQGSEA. V dropped 4 bases and J dropped 3; count of bases not matched to a gene: 6. Here the CDR3 reads CSVVTGKANQPQHF. DNA for the CDR3: TGCAGCGTTGTGACAGGGAAGGCCAATCAGCCCCAGCATTTT.

This clonotype was counted ten times or more. The chain has TRBV15 and TRBJ2-7; 9 bases agree with TRBD2. The ends lost 8 bases at V and 7 bases at J; junction bases unmatched: 12. The CDR3 loop spans 14 amino acids. CDR1 and CDR2 (germline): LNHNV, YYDKDF (reference sequence). The CDR3 nucleotides read TGTGCCACCGGGGCGGGAGGGCCACTAGAAGAGCAGTACTTC. This encodes CATGAGGPLEEQYF.

At least ten counts were recorded for this clonotype. The V and J genes are TRBV11-2 and TRBJ2-7; 7 bases fit TRBD1. The junction had 5 bases not matched to a gene; V was cut back by 5 bases and J by 4 bases. This CDR3 contains 13 residues. The V gene's germline CDR1 is SGHAT and CDR2 FQNNGV. The CDR3 DNA is TGTGCCAGCAGCCTAGGGGGCGATTACGAGCAGTACTTC. Translating gives CASSLGGDYEQYF.

This clonotype was detected only a few times. The V and J genes are TRBV5-1 and TRBJ1-2, with 7 bases lining up with TRBD1. There are 13 residues in the CDR3. The V gene's germline CDR1 is SGHRS and CDR2 YFSETQ. J was trimmed by 8 bases and V by 5 bases; bases with no gene match: 9. The CDR3 is CASRPGQATGYTF. CDR3 DNA: TGCGCCAGCAGACCCGGACAGGCAACCGGCTACACCTTC.

The chain employs TRBV5-4 and TRBJ2-2; 9 nucleotides match TRBD1. The ends lost 4 bases at V and 2 bases at J; junction bases unmatched: 9. The germline gives CDR1 SGHNT, CDR2 YYREEE (reference sequence). The CDR3 length is 17 residues. The CDR3 reads CASSRGGQGPNTGELFF. CDR3 DNA: TGTGCCAGCAGCAGAGGGGGACAGGGCCCTAACACCGGGGAGCTGTTTTTT.

Concerning this clonotype: The conserved phenylalanine or tryptophan normally closing the CDR3 is absent here, so this likely arose from a read error. The J gene is TRBJ2-3, the V gene TRBV11-2; TRBD1 matches at 11 bases. Germline CDR1 SGHAT, CDR2 FQNNGV. The CDR3 runs 19 residues. V lost 1 base to trimming and J lost 1 base; unmatched junction nucleotides: 10. As DNA, the CDR3 is TGTGCCAGCAGCTTAGTAGGGACAGGGGGAGGCTTGGGCACAGATACGCAGTATTCT. Protein sequence: CASSLVGTGGGLGTDTQYS.

The chain combines TRBV28 with TRBJ1-1; 9 bases align to TRBD1. The V and J ends lost 6 bases and 5 bases, in that order; junction bases with no gene match: 10. In germline, CDR1 is MDHEN, CDR2 SYDVKM. This CDR3 is built from 15 residues. CDR3 loop: CASSRYRGLSTEAFF. CDR3 DNA sequence: TGTGCCAGCAGCCGATACAGGGGGCTGAGTACTGAAGCTTTCTTT.

The table lists this clonotype with many counts. The CDR3 here is CASKLGDEQFF. The DNA for the CDR3 is TGCGCCAGCAAGTTAGGCGATGAGCAGTTCTTC. The chain uses TRBV4-1 and TRBJ2-1; D unresolved. Germline V gene sequence: CDR1 MGHRA, CDR2 YSYEKL. The CDR3 is 11 amino acids. The V and J ends lost 7 bases and 8 bases respectively, with 9 bases between them.

This clonotype showed up just a few times. The chain is built from TRBV7-9 and TRBJ1-6; tentative D call: TRBD1 (6 bases). The germline V gene encodes CDR1 SEHNR and CDR2 FQNEAQ (reference sequence). V lost 4 bases and J lost 8, with 15 bases in between. The CDR3 covers 15 residues. CDR3 amino acids: CASSSHRVFDSPLHF. The CDR3 nucleotides are TGTGCCAGCAGCTCCCACAGGGTTTTTGATTCACCCCTCCACTTT.

This clonotype was counted many times. The chain couples TRBV7-2 to TRBJ2-5, with D tentatively TRBD2 (7 bases). The CDR3 is 12 amino acids. V lost 6 bases to trimming and J lost 4 bases, with 9 bases between them. From germline, CDR1 is SGHTA and CDR2 FQGNSA. CDR3 coding DNA: TGTGCCAGCAGGAGGGGGGGAGAGACCCAGTACTTC. This encodes CASRRGGETQYF. Supplemented by reference TRBV7-2 and TRBJ2-5, the full variable domain reads GAGVSQSPSNKVTEKGKDVELRCDPISGHTALYWYRQSLGQGLEFLIYFQGNSAPDKSGLPSDRFSAERTGGSVSTLTIQRTQQEDSAVYLCASRRGGETQYFGPGTRLLVL.

The table lists this clonotype with many counts. V gene TRBV7-2 combines with J gene TRBJ2-5; 9 nucleotides align to TRBD2. With 1 base clipped from V and 2 bases from J, the junction kept 2 bases outside the gene matches. CDR1 and CDR2 (germline): SGHTA, FQGNSA. The CDR3 is 15 amino acids. CDR3 nucleotides: TGTGCCAGCAGCTTAGTCCTAGCGGGACAAGAGACCCAGTACTTC. It translates to CASSLVLAGQETQYF.

This clonotype was seen repeatedly, ten times or more. The genes are TRBV19 and TRBJ2-1, with 7 positions matching TRBD2. The V segment lost 5 bases and the J segment 4 bases; nucleotides outside the gene matches: 8. Germline loops: CDR1 LNHDA, CDR2 SQIVND (reference sequence). The CDR3 runs 15 residues. The CDR3 here is CASSRPGTIYNEQFF. The CDR3 DNA follows: TGTGCCAGTAGTCGACCTGGGACTATTTACAATGAGCAGTTCTTC.

The table lists this clonotype with many counts. The J gene is TRBJ1-6, the V gene TRBV5-1; D is uncertain. The ends were cut back, 0 bases at V and 8 bases at J, with 12 bases in the middle. The CDR3 is 15 residues long. CDR1 is SGHRS and CDR2 is YFSETQ in the germline V gene. DNA of the CDR3: TGCGCCAGCAGCTTGGGGGTCAGAGATGATTCACCCCTCCACTTT. It specifies CASSLGVRDDSPLHF.

This clonotype was seen a few times. The rearrangement joins TRBV7-9 to TRBJ1-3; no firm D call. The CDR3 extends over 13 amino acids. In germline, CDR1 is SEHNR, CDR2 FQNEAQ (reference sequence). V lost 2 bases to trimming and J lost 7 bases, with 9 bases between them. CDR3 residues: CASSLRRENTIYF. In DNA, the CDR3 is TGTGCCAGCAGCTTACGGCGGGAGAACACCATATATTTT.

A word on this clonotype: Given a much more abundant clone one base away, this may be a read error. The chain links TRBV11-3 to TRBJ2-5, with D perhaps TRBD1 or TRBD2 (7 bases each). The CDR3 loop spans 18 amino acids. Trimming removed 8 bases at V and 2 bases at J, with 27 bases between. Germline loops: CDR1 SGHNT, CDR2 YENEEA. The CDR3 loop reads CASGQGGVGTALQETQYF. CDR3 DNA: TGTGCCAGCGGCCAGGGGGGGGTCGGGACAGCGTTACAAGAGACCCAGTACTTC.